The TCR beta chain described here comes from a study of cytomegalovirus exposure and HLA in healthy donors. Across the study: The 95 to 150 validation repertoires used the same platform as the 650 to 750 first-cohort repertoires, a later analysis reported. Study conclusions and caveats: Most TCR sequences were uncommon, yet certain public TCRs appeared in many donors. The study labeled roughly 160 TCR beta chains cytomegalovirus-associated.

The CDR3 is 14 amino acids. The V end was cut by 0 bases, the J end by 5 bases, with 10 bases between. Germline-derived CDR1 and CDR2 are LGHNA and YNFKEQ. Remarks on this clone: What it binds is not known.

Only in-frame clones appear in the TCRdb table, and some are missing; sequencing was by immunoSEQ multiplex PCR. Among about 330,000 clones listed, approximately 90% were seen once. The TCR sequence derives from a woman aged 18-29 years in good health and CMV-seronegative. Material: PBMCs. This chain connects TRBV4-2 to TRBJ2-5; perhaps TRBD2 as D (6 bases). The CDR3, as DNA: TGTGCCAGCAGCCAAGATAGGGCGGGGGAGACCCAGTACTTC. Translation: CASSQDRAGETQYF.